This T cell receptor beta chain was found in a study of T cell responses to AZD1222 COVID-19 vaccine. Study-wide points: Spike-specific TCR breadth rose after two AZD1222 doses, and depth rose as well. Spike-wide vaccine-associated CD4 TCRs dominated at 160-218 and 743-854. Nearly half of spike-specific TCRs reportedly go after variant regions that carry no mutations. Clonal diversity may have been underestimated, and the donors were mostly white British, with more females than males.

This CDR3 comprises 14 residues. Germline V lookup: CDR1 MNHEY, CDR2 SVGAGI. V trimming: 6 bases; J trimming: 6 bases; junction bases outside the gene matches: 7. To note about this clone: What it recognizes is unknown.

Measured with immunoSEQ multiplex PCR; TCRdb has only the in-frame clones, and not every one. The profile shows fewer than 90,000 clones, approximately 90% of them singletons. This TCR came from an adult who received the AZD1222 COVID-19 vaccine. The chain carries TRBV6-5 and TRBJ2-1, with 8 positions matching TRBD2. The input for sequencing was peripheral blood, taken 28 days after the second AZD1222 dose. CDR3 DNA sequence: TGTGCCAGCAGCCTTATAGCGGGAAGCAATGAGCAGTTCTTC. It specifies CASSLIAGSNEQFF.